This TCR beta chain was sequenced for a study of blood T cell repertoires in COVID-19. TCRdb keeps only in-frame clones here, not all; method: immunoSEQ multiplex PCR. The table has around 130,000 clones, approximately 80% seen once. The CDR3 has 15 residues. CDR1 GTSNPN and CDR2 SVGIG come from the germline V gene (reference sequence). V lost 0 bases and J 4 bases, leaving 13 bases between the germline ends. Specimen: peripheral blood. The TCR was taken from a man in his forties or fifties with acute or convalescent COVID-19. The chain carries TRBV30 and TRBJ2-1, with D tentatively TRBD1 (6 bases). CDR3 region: CAWSVLGQSYNEQFF. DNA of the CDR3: TGTGCCTGGAGTGTACTTGGACAGAGTTACAATGAGCAGTTCTTC.